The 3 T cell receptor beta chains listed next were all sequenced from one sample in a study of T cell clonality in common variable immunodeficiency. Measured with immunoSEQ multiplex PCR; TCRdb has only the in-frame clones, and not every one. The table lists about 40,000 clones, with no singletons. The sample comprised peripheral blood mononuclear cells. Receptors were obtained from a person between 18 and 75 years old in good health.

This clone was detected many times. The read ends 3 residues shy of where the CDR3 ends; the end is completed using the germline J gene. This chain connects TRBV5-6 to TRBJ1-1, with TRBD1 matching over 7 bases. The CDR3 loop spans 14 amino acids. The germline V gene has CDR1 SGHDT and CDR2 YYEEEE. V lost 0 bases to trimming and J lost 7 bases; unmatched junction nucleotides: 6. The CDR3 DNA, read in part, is TGTGCCAGCAGCTTGGCTTCGGGACAGTATGAA. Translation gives CASSLASGQYE. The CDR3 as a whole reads CASSLASGQYEAFF.

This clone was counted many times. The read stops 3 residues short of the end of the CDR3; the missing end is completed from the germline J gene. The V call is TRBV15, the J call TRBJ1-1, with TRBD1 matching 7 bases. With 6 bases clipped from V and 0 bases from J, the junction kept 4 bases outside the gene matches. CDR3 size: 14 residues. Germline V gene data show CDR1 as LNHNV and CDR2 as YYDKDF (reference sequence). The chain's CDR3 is CATRTGFMNTEAFF. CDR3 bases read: TGTGCCACCAGGACAGGGTTCATGAACACTGAA.

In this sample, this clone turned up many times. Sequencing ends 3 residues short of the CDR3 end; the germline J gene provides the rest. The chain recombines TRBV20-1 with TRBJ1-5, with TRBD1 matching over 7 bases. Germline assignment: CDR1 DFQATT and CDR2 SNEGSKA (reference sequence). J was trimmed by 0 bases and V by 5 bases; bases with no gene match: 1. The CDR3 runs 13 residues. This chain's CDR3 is CSAYRGSNQPQHF. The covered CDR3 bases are TGCAGTGCTTACAGGGGTAGCAATCAGCCC.